Following are 13 T cell receptor beta chains from one sample sequenced in a study of Graves' ophthalmopathy and Graves' hyperthyroidism. The sequenced template was RNA, covering the TCR beta CDR3 region. The first-round RT-PCR employed HTBI primers together with the Qiagen OneStep RT-PCR kit. A multiplex PCR was then performed as the second round. MiXCR, run by TCRdb on the multiplex PCR reads, gives a single entry per CDR3 protein. This table has 650,000 to 900,000 distinct CDR3 sequences, 40% appearing once. Sequenced sample: peripheral blood. The receptor set was obtained from an adult man with Graves' ophthalmopathy.

This clonotype has just a few counts. The chain carries TRBV7-9 and TRBJ1-1; possible D gene TRBD1, 5 bases. The CDR3 contains 14 residues. From germline, CDR1 is SEHNR and CDR2 FQNEAQ (reference sequence). V gave up 6 bases and J gave up 5 bases, with 16 bases separating them. CDR3 in amino acids: CASRTGVGGTEAFF. CDR3 DNA: TGTGCCAGCAGGACGGGGGTTGGTGGGACTGAAGCTTTCTTT. Using reference TRBV7-9 and TRBJ1-1 for the parts outside the CDR3, the full variable domain is DTGVSQNPRHKITKRGQNVTFRCDPISEHNRLYWYRQTLGQGPEFLTYFQNEAQLEKSRLLSDRFSAERPKGSFSTLEIQRTEQGDSAMYLCASRTGVGGTEAFFGQGTRLTVV.

Worth noting for this clonotype: With a much larger clone just one base away, this may be a read error. This rearrangement joins TRBV7-3 to TRBJ2-5; TRBD2 aligns across 8 bases. Per germline, CDR1 SGHTA and CDR2 FQGTGA. This CDR3 has 16 amino acids. In DNA, the CDR3 is TGTGCCAGCAGCTTACGGGGCGGGGGGTCCGCAGAGACCCGGTACTTC. Translation: CASSLRGGGSAETRYF.

The table lists this clonotype with many counts. The chain has TRBV19 and TRBJ1-5; weak D call: TRBD1 (6 bases). The CDR3 is made up of 13 amino acids. Deletions cut 5 bases from V and 5 bases from J, with 10 bases between. Germline CDR1 LNHDA, CDR2 SQIVND (reference sequence). The CDR3 loop is CASSEQGYQPQHF. The CDR3 coding sequence is TGTGCCAGTAGTGAGCAGGGGTATCAGCCCCAGCATTTT.

This clonotype has more than one count but fewer than ten. The CDR3 is CSAGQGGGIYEQYF. DNA for the CDR3: TGCAGTGCAGGTCAGGGGGGGGGCATCTACGAGCAGTACTTC. This chain uses TRBV20-1 with TRBJ2-7; D tentatively reads TRBD1 or TRBD2 (7 bases each). The CDR3 has 14 residues. Per the germline V gene, CDR1 is DFQATT and CDR2 is SNEGSKA (reference sequence). V lost 6 bases and J lost 3, with 18 bases in between.

This clonotype was counted between two and nine times. The V gene is TRBV7-9, the J gene TRBJ1-2, with D possibly being TRBD1 (6 bases). With 4 bases removed from V and 0 bases from J, the gap between germline ends came to 12 bases. The CDR3 has 15 residues. In germline, CDR1 is SEHNR, CDR2 FQNEAQ (reference sequence). The CDR3 nucleotides read TGTGCCAGCAGCTACGCCGGGACACCTAACTATGGCTACACCTTC. This encodes CASSYAGTPNYGYTF.

V usage is TRBV20-1 and J usage is TRBJ2-5, with 9 bases matching TRBD2. Per germline, CDR1 DFQATT and CDR2 SNEGSKA (reference sequence). After removal of 1 base from V and 8 bases from J, the junction contained 14 bases not matched to a gene. The length of the CDR3 is 16 residues. The CDR3 spells CSARGVAGAPGVTQYF. Here the CDR3 DNA reads TGCAGTGCTAGAGGGGTAGCGGGAGCCCCCGGGGTTACCCAGTACTTC.

The J gene is TRBJ2-2, the V gene TRBV19, with 8 nucleotides matching TRBD1. V shed 7 bases, J shed 6 bases, and the junction held 7 bases outside the gene matches. Germline assignment: CDR1 LNHDA and CDR2 SQIVND (reference sequence). The CDR3 covers 14 residues. In DNA, the CDR3 is TGTGCCAGTAAACGAGACAGGGGCTCCGGGGAGCTGTTTTTT. This translates into CASKRDRGSGELFF. Filled out from reference TRBV19 and TRBJ2-2, the complete variable domain reads DGGITQSPKYLFRKEGQNVTLSCEQNLNHDAMYWYRQDPGQGLRLIYYSQIVNDFQKGDIAEGYSVSREKKESFPLTVTSAQKNPTAFYLCASKRDRGSGELFFGEGSRLTVL.

This chain connects TRBV29-1 to TRBJ1-4, with D perhaps TRBD1 (5 bases). CDR1 SQVTM and CDR2 ANQGSEA come from the germline V gene. V shed 4 bases and J shed 14 bases, with 17 bases lying between them. CDR3 length: 12 residues. DNA for the CDR3: TGCAGCGTTGTGGACACCGGGAATAGGCTGTTTTTT. Translation: CSVVDTGNRLFF.

The V call is TRBV7-2, the J call TRBJ1-1; 8 bases map to TRBD1. V lost 2 bases and J lost 2; bases outside the gene matches: 4. The CDR3 contains 15 residues. Germline CDR1 is SGHTA and CDR2 is FQGNSA. The CDR3 is CASSLLQGANTEAFF. The CDR3 DNA is TGTGCCAGCAGCTTATTGCAGGGGGCTAACACTGAAGCTTTCTTT.

The chain recombines TRBV5-1 with TRBJ2-7; 12 bases agree with TRBD1. Germline CDR1 SGHRS, CDR2 YFSETQ. Unmatched junction bases numbered 5, after V lost 4 bases and J lost 0 bases. The CDR3 is 16 amino acids. CDR3 region: CASSGGTGGPSYEQYF. The CDR3 nucleotides are TGCGCCAGCAGCGGAGGGACAGGGGGCCCCTCCTACGAGCAGTACTTC.

The V call is TRBV20-1, the J call TRBJ1-6, with a weak D call TRBD1 (5 bases). The CDR3 extends over 14 amino acids. Trimming removed 4 bases at V and 9 bases at J, with 16 bases between. CDR1 is DFQATT, CDR2 SNEGSKA, per germline (reference sequence). The CDR3 loop reads CSAIGTSGGSPLHF. Here the CDR3 DNA reads TGCAGTGCTATTGGGACTAGCGGGGGTTCACCCCTCCACTTT.

On this clonotype itself: Its ends do not fully match the called genes, so a read error is possible. The J gene is TRBJ2-7, the V gene TRBV10-3, with D possibly TRBD1 on 5 matching bases. The CDR3 is 15 amino acids. Germline lookup yields CDR1 ENHRY and CDR2 SYGVKD. This chain's CDR3 is CAISESIGVSYEQCF. In DNA form, the CDR3 reads TGTGCCATCAGTGAGTCGATAGGGGTCTCCTACGAGCAGTGCTTC.

The chain is built from TRBV4-2 and TRBJ1-1, with TRBD1 matching 8 bases. The CDR3 runs 14 residues. J was trimmed by 11 bases and V by 4 bases; bases with no gene match: 12. Germline CDR1 reads LGHNA; CDR2 reads YNFKEQ. CDR3 protein: CASSLGQGFLGAFF. The CDR3 nucleotides read TGTGCCAGCAGCCTCGGACAGGGCTTTTTGGGGGCTTTCTTT.